The present T cell receptor beta chain was sequenced within a study of blood T cell repertoires in COVID-19. Across the whole study: Spain, Italy and the United States supplied samples that represented acute and convalescent COVID-19. In each case, the material was cDNA or gDNA derived from T cells, B-cell-depleted T cells, or PBMCs.

In the original analysis: Estimation of nucleated cell counts was performed using reference gene primer amplification. TCRdb's table, derived via immunoSEQ multiplex PCR, lists solely in-frame clones and lacks some. V and J calls and clone size are given by that table; D and trimming were obtained from the DNA. The data show about 380,000 clones, more than 70% seen once. Trimming removed 5 bases at V and 2 bases at J, with 10 bases between. CDR1 is MNHEY and CDR2 is SVGEGT in the germline V gene. The CDR3 length is 13 residues. The chain has TRBV6-2 or TRBV6-3 and TRBJ2-7; D is unclear. This TCR was recovered from a man in his forties or fifties with acute or convalescent COVID-19. Input material: peripheral blood. The DNA for the CDR3 is TGTGCCAGCAGTCAGACAACCACCTACGAGCAGTACTTC. Protein: CASSQTTTYEQYF.